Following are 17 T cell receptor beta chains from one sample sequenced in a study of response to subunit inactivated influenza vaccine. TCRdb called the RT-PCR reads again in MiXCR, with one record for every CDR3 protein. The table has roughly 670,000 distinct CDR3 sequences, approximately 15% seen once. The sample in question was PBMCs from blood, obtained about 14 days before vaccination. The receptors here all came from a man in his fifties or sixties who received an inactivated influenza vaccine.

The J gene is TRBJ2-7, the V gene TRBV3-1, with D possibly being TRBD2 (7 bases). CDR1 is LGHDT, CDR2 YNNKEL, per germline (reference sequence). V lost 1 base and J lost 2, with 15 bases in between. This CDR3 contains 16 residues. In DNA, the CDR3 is TGTGCCAGCAGCCAAGCCCCTGGGAGGGGGGCCTACGAGCAGTACTTC. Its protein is CASSQAPGRGAYEQYF.

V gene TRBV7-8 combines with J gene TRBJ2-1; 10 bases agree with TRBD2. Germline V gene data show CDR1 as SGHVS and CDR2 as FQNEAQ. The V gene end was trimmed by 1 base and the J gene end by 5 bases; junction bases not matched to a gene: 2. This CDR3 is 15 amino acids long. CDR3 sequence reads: CASSLEAGGNNEQFF. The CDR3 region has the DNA TGTGCCAGCAGCTTAGAAGCGGGAGGGAACAATGAGCAGTTCTTC.

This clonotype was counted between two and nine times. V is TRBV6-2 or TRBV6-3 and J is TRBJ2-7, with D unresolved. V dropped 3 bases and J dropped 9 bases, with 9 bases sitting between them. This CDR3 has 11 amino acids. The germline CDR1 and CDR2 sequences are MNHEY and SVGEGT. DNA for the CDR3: TGTGCCAGCAGTTATCGCCAGGTGCAGTACTTC. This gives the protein CASSYRQVQYF.

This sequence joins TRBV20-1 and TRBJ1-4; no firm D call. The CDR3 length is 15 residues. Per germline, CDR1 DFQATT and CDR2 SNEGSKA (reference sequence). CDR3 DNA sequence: TGCAGGGTGGGCCCTGGTTCTGCAACTAATGAAAAACTGTTTTTT. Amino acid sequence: CRVGPGSATNEKLFF.

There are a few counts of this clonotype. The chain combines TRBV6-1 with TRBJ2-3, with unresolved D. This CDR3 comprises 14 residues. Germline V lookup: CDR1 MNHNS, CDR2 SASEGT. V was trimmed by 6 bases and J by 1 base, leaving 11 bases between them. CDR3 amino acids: CASSSRARTDTQYF. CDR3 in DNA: TGTGCCAGCAGCAGCCGGGCCCGCACAGATACGCAGTATTTT.

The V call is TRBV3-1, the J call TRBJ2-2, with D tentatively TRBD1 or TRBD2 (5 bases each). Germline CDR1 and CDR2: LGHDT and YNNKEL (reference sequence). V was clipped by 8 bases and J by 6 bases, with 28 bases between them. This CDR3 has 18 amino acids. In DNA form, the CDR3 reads TGTGCCAGCCAATTCGGGTTTCGTCGGGACGCCAGGGCCGGGGAGCTGTTTTTT. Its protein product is CASQFGFRRDARAGELFF.

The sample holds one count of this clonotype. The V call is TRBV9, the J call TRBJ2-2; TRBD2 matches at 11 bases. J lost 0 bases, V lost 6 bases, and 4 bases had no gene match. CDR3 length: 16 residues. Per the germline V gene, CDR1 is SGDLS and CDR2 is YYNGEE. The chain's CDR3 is CASKKTSGTNTGELFF. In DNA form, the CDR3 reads TGTGCCAGCAAGAAGACTAGCGGGACGAACACCGGGGAGCTGTTTTTT.

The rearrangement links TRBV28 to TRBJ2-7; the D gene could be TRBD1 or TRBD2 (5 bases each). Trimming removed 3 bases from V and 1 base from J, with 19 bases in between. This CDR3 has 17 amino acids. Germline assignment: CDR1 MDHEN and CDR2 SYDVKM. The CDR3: CASSFSFLQDFSYEQYF. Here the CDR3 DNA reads TGTGCCAGCAGTTTTAGTTTTCTACAGGACTTTTCCTACGAGCAGTACTTC.

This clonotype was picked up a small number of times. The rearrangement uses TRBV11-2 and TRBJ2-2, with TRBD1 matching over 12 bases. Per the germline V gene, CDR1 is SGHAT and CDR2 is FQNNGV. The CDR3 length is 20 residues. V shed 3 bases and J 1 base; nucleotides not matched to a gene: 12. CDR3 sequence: CASSLGTGGDQRKNTGELFF. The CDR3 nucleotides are TGTGCCAGCAGCTTGGGGACAGGGGGCGATCAGCGGAAGAACACCGGGGAGCTGTTTTTT.

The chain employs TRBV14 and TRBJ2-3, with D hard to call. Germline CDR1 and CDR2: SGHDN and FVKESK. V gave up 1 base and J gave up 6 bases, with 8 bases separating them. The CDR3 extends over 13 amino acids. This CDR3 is CASSQARVDTQYF. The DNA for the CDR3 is TGTGCCAGCAGCCAAGCCCGGGTTGATACGCAGTATTTT.

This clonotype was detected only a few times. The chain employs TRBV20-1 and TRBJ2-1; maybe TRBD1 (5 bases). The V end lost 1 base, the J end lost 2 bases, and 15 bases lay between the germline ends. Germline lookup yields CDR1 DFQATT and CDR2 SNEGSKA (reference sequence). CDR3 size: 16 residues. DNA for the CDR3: TGCAGTGCTAGAGTAAGGGCAGGGATCACCTACAATGAGCAGTTCTTC. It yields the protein CSARVRAGITYNEQFF.

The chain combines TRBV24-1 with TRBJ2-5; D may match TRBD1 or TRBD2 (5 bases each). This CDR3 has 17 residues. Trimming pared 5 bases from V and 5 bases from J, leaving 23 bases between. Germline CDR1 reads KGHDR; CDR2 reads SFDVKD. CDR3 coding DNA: TGTGCCACCAGTGCGAGTCAGCAGGGACCCGCGGTGGAGACCCAGTACTTC. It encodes CATSASQQGPAVETQYF.

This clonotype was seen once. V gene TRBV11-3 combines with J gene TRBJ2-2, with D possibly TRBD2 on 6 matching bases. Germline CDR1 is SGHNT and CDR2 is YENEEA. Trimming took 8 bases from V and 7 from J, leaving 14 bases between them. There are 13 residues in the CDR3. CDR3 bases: TGTGCCAGCGCCAGGGAGGTTAACGGGGAGCTGTTTTTT. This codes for CASAREVNGELFF.

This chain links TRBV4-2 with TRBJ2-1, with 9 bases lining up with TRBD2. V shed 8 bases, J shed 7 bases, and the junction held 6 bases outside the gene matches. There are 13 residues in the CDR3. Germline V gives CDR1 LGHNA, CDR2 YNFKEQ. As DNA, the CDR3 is TGTGCCAGCCACAGCGGGGGGCTAAATGAGCAGTTCTTC. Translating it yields CASHSGGLNEQFF.

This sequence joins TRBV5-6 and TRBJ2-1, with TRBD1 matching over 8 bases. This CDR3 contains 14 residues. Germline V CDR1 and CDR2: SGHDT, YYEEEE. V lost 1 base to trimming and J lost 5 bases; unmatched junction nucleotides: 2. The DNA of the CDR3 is TGTGCCAGCAGCTTGACAGGGGGTCACAATGAGCAGTTCTTC. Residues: CASSLTGGHNEQFF.

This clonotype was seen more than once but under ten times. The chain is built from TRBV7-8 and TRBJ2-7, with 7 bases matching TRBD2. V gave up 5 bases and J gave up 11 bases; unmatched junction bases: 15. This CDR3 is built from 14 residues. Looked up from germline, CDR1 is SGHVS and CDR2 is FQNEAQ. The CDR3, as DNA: TGTGCCAGCAGCCCACCCCCAGCCCTAGCGGATAAGTACTTC. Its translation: CASSPPPALADKYF.

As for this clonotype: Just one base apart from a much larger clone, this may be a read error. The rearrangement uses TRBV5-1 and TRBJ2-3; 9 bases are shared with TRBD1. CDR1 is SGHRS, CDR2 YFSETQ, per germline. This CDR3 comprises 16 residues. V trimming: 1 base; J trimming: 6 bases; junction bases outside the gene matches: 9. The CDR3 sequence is CASSLKGGQGADTQYF. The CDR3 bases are TGCGCCAGCAGCTTGAAGGGGGGACAGGGAGCGGATACGCAGTATTTT.